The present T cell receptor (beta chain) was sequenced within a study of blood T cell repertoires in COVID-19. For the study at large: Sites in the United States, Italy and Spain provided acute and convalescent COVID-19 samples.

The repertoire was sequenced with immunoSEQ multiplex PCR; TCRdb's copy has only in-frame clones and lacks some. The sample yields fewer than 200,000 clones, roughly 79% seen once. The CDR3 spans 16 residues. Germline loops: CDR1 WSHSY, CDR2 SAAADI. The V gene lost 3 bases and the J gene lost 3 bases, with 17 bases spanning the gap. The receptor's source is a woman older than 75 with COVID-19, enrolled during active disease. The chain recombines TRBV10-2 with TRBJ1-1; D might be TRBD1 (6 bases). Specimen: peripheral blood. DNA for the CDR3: TGCGCCAGCAGTGACCCGGCAGGGGTACGACACACTGAAGCTTTCTTT. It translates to CASSDPAGVRHTEAFF.